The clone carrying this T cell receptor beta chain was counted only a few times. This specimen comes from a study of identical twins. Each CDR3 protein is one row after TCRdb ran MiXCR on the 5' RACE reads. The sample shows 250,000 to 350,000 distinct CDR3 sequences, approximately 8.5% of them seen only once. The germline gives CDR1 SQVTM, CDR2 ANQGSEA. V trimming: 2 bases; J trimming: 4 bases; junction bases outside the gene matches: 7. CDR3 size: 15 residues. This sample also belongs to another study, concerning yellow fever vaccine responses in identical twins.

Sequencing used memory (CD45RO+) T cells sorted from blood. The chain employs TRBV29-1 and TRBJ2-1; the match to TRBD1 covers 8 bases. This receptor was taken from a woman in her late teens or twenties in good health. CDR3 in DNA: TGCAGCGTTGAAATAAGGACAGGGTCATACAATGAGCAGTTCTTC. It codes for CSVEIRTGSYNEQFF.